This T cell receptor (beta chain) was captured by sequencing in a study of T cell repertoires in cytomegalovirus infection. About the research overall: Alongside well-studied HLA-B-restricted CMV epitopes, recently identified HLA-C-restricted CMV epitopes were also used.

Trimming removed 7 bases at V and 1 base at J, with 15 bases between. CDR1 and CDR2 from the germline V gene are MNHEY and SVGAGI. The CDR3 is 15 residues long. Only a few counts were recorded for this clonotype. Its antigen is as yet unknown. TCRdb redid the calling of the reads with MiXCR, one entry per CDR3 protein. The sample shows approximately 390,000 distinct CDR3 sequences, about 35% of them seen only once. Study-wide results and limits: Based on cumulative public TCR beta family frequency, carriers of CMV plus the relevant HLA were identified.

The TCR originated in a human donor in good health (CMV status not recorded). Some clones in this sample may be carry-over from other donors' samples. The sample in question was cultured PBMCs, obtained from culture after CMV antigen stimulation. This chain joins TRBV6-5 and TRBJ2-3; no clear D gene. The CDR3 nucleotides read TGTGCCAGCACCAACCGGGCCACTGGCACAGATACGCAGTATTTT. The encoded protein is CASTNRATGTDTQYF.